The 26 T cell receptor beta chains given below trace back to one sample, sequenced in a study of blood T cell repertoires in COVID-19. Data came from immunoSEQ multiplex PCR; TCRdb stores just in-frame clones and leaves some out. The profile shows about 68,000 clones, roughly 85% of them singletons. The source material was peripheral blood. Receptors originate from a man aged 50 to 59 with acute or convalescent COVID-19.

This chain connects TRBV18 to TRBJ1-1; 10 nucleotides match TRBD1. CDR1 KGHSH and CDR2 LQKENI come from the germline V gene. The CDR3 has 16 amino acids. Unmatched junction bases numbered 6, after V lost 2 bases and J lost 3 bases. DNA for the CDR3: TGTGCCAGCTCACCATCCTCCGGGACAGGGGACACTGAAGCTTTCTTT. Protein sequence: CASSPSSGTGDTEAFF.

The rearrangement links TRBV29-1 to TRBJ2-2; the match to TRBD2 covers 13 bases. V lost 0 bases and J lost 2; bases outside the gene matches: 3. This CDR3 contains 17 residues. Germline CDR1 is SQVTM and CDR2 is ANQGSEA. CDR3 sequence: CSVEEGLAGPNTGELFF. DNA of the CDR3: TGCAGCGTTGAAGAGGGACTAGCGGGACCTAACACCGGGGAGCTGTTTTTT.

This clone was counted a few times. The rearrangement links TRBV14 to TRBJ2-1, with 8 bases aligning to TRBD2. V was pared by 8 bases and J by 4 bases, with 4 bases of the junction left unmatched. Per germline, CDR1 SGHDN and CDR2 FVKESK. The CDR3 is made up of 13 amino acids. CDR3 bases: TGTGCCAGCGGCGGGGGGATTTACAATGAGCAGTTCTTC. Translated, it gives CASGGGIYNEQFF.

V is TRBV2 and J is TRBJ1-5; no definite D call. The CDR3 is 16 amino acids. Germline-derived CDR1 and CDR2 are SNHLY and FYNNEI. V was trimmed by 2 bases and J by 3 bases, leaving 14 bases between them. The CDR3 spells CASSEYVRMPNQPQHF. The CDR3 nucleotides are TGTGCCAGCAGTGAATACGTCAGAATGCCCAATCAGCCCCAGCATTTT. The entire variable domain, with the rest obtained from reference TRBV2 and TRBJ1-5, is as follows: EPEVTQTPSHQVTQMGQEVILRCVPISNHLYFYWYRQILGQKVEFLVSFYNNEISEKSEIFDDQFSVERPDGSNFTLKIRSTKLEDSAMYFCASSEYVRMPNQPQHFGDGTRLSIL.

The CDR3: CASSLDINTEAFF. Written as DNA, the CDR3 is TGTGCCAGCAGCTTGGATATTAACACTGAAGCTTTCTTT. The genes are TRBV5-4 and TRBJ1-1; no firm D call. From germline, CDR1 is SGHNT and CDR2 YYREEE (reference sequence). Trimming cost V 0 bases and J 2 bases, with 5 bases left between them. The CDR3 length is 13 residues.

CDR3 protein: CASSFSRGADQPQHF. CDR3 coding DNA: TGTGCCAGCAGCTTTTCCCGGGGGGCCGATCAGCCCCAGCATTTT. The chain employs TRBV7-8 and TRBJ1-5; TRBD1 might be the D (6 bases). Trimming removed 3 bases at V and 5 bases at J, with 14 bases between. Germline-derived CDR1 and CDR2 are SGHVS and FQNEAQ. This CDR3 comprises 15 residues. The full variable domain, its missing parts supplied by reference TRBV7-8 and TRBJ1-5, is GAGVSQSPRYKVAKRGQDVALRCDPISGHVSLFWYQQALGQGPEFLTYFQNEAQLDKSGLPSDRFFAERPEGSVSTLKIQRTQQEDSAVYLCASSFSRGADQPQHFGDGTRLSIL.

This clone turned up a few times. V gene TRBV27 combines with J gene TRBJ2-5; 7 nucleotides line up with TRBD1. Germline V gives CDR1 MNHEY, CDR2 SMNVEV (reference sequence). V lost 6 bases to trimming and J lost 5 bases; unmatched junction nucleotides: 12. CDR3 length: 15 residues. DNA for the CDR3: TGTGCCAGCAGAAAGACAGGGAGACCTCAGGAGACCCAGTACTTC. This sequence encodes CASRKTGRPQETQYF.

As DNA, the CDR3 is TGTGCCAGCAGCAGAAACCTAGCGGGGAGCTCCTACAATGAGCAGTTCTTC. Encoded protein: CASSRNLAGSSYNEQFF. The rearrangement joins TRBV7-2 to TRBJ2-1; 9 bases are a match to TRBD2. Per the germline V gene, CDR1 is SGHTA and CDR2 is FQGNSA. The CDR3 is 17 amino acids. J gave up 0 bases and V 5 bases, and 8 bases lay outside the gene matches.

The chain is built from TRBV19 and TRBJ1-1; no firm D call. This CDR3 spans 13 amino acids. The ends were cut back, 7 bases at V and 0 bases at J, with 9 bases in the middle. Germline-derived CDR1 and CDR2 are LNHDA and SQIVND (reference sequence). The CDR3 sequence: CASINNLNTEAFF. CDR3 nucleotides: TGTGCCAGTATTAACAATCTGAACACTGAAGCTTTCTTT.

The chain couples TRBV5-1 to TRBJ2-3, with D perhaps TRBD2 (5 bases). The CDR3 has 15 residues. The ends were cut back, 7 bases at V and 4 bases at J, with 19 bases in the middle. Germline V gives CDR1 SGHRS, CDR2 YFSETQ. The CDR3 is CASGSSAAGADTQYF. The CDR3 nucleotides read TGCGCCAGCGGTAGTTCGGCGGCCGGGGCAGATACGCAGTATTTT.

The chain recombines TRBV6-5 with TRBJ1-6, with D possibly matching TRBD1 (5 bases). The germline V and J ends were trimmed by 0 bases and 9 bases, with 12 bases remaining between them. Looked up from germline, CDR1 is MNHEY and CDR2 is SVGAGI. The CDR3 is 15 amino acids. The CDR3 coding sequence is TGTGCCAGCAGTTACTCGGCCAGGGCTACTTCACCCCTCCACTTT. Its translation: CASSYSARATSPLHF.

The chain links TRBV5-8 to TRBJ2-3; 11 bases map to TRBD2. Germline-derived CDR1 and CDR2 are SGHTS and YDEGEE. This CDR3 contains 15 residues. Trimming at V came to 4 bases and at J to 9 bases, leaving 10 bases not matched to a gene. CDR3 nucleotide sequence: TGTGCCAGCAGCAGTAGCGGGGGGGCCGAGAAAACGCAGTATTTT. Translated, it gives CASSSSGGAEKTQYF.

V and J are TRBV5-1 and TRBJ2-5, with 11 bases that match TRBD1. The CDR3 is 14 amino acids. Germline CDR1 and CDR2: SGHRS and YFSETQ. V gave up 5 bases and J gave up 4 bases; unmatched junction bases: 4. The DNA of the CDR3 is TGCGCCAGCAGAAGGGGACAGGGGGGAGAGACCCAGTACTTC. Amino acid sequence: CASRRGQGGETQYF.

J is TRBJ1-2 and V is TRBV4-1; perhaps TRBD1 as D (5 bases). CDR3 length: 14 amino acids. Germline loops: CDR1 MGHRA, CDR2 YSYEKL. The germline V and J ends were trimmed by 3 bases and 0 bases, with 8 bases remaining between them. DNA for the CDR3: TGCGCCAGCAGCCAGCGGGGCGCTAACTATGGCTACACCTTC. As protein: CASSQRGANYGYTF.

This clone was picked up one time. DNA for the CDR3: TGTGCCAGCAGCAAAGCGGCAACCCCCGCCTTAGGAATAGCGGCCTCGAGACGCGAGCAGTACGTC. It is translated as CASSKAATPALGIAASRREQYV. The chain links TRBV21-1 to TRBJ2-7; the D call in the table, TRBD2, was not verified against the DNA. TRBV21-1 is given as a pseudogene. The CDR3 is 22 amino acids.

This sequence joins TRBV9 and TRBJ2-2; D not resolved. Germline V gene sequence: CDR1 SGDLS, CDR2 YYNGEE. The V end was cut by 2 bases, the J end by 5 bases, with 7 bases between. The CDR3 consists of 13 residues. The CDR3 bases are TGTGCCAGCAGCGTCGGTCGGACCGGGGAGCTGTTTTTT. This sequence encodes CASSVGRTGELFF.

J is TRBJ2-1 and V is TRBV15; perhaps TRBD2 as D (5 bases). Germline V gene sequence: CDR1 LNHNV, CDR2 YYDKDF (reference sequence). The CDR3 runs to 16 residues. The germline V and J ends were trimmed by 3 bases and 8 bases, with 20 bases remaining between them. The CDR3 coding sequence is TGTGCCACCAGCAGGGCCTTGGACTCACTGAACGATGAGCAGTTCTTC. This gives the protein CATSRALDSLNDEQFF.

This clone turned up a few times. The chain has TRBV5-4 and TRBJ1-3, with TRBD1 identical over 7 bases. The CDR3 contains 15 residues. Losses at the gene ends were 4 bases for V and 0 bases for J; bases not matched to a gene: 4. In germline, CDR1 is SGHNT, CDR2 YYREEE (reference sequence). CDR3 sequence reads: CASSPDRDSGNTIYF. As DNA, the CDR3 is TGTGCCAGCAGCCCTGACAGGGACTCTGGAAACACCATATATTTT.

The chain uses TRBV3-1 (or the pseudogene TRBV3-2) and TRBJ2-7; maybe TRBD1 (6 bases). From germline, CDR1 is LGHDT and CDR2 YNNKEL (reference sequence). The CDR3 has 16 amino acids. V lost 0 bases and J lost 5, with 17 bases in between. CDR3 sequence: CASSQDSGGTPNEQYF. DNA of the CDR3: TGTGCCAGCAGCCAAGATTCTGGGGGCACTCCCAACGAGCAGTACTTC.

This chain connects TRBV7-9 to TRBJ1-4; 8 positions agree with TRBD1. The V gene's germline CDR1 is SEHNR and CDR2 FQNEAQ (reference sequence). This CDR3 contains 13 residues. With V trimmed by 6 bases and J by 6 bases, 3 bases remained unmatched. This CDR3 reads CASRKQGDEKLFF. The CDR3 nucleotides read TGTGCCAGCAGAAAACAGGGGGATGAAAAACTGTTTTTT. Filled out from reference TRBV7-9 and TRBJ1-4, the complete variable domain reads DTGVSQNPRHKITKRGQNVTFRCDPISEHNRLYWYRQTLGQGPEFLTYFQNEAQLEKSRLLSDRFSAERPKGSFSTLEIQRTEQGDSAMYLCASRKQGDEKLFFGSGTQLSVL.

This chain's CDR3 is CASSPRTGGYEQYF. CDR3 sequence (DNA): TGTGCCAGTAGTCCCCGGACAGGGGGTTACGAGCAGTACTTC. The V gene is TRBV19, the J gene TRBJ2-7, with 10 bases lining up with TRBD1. The CDR3 spans 14 residues. V gave up 5 bases and J gave up 4 bases; unmatched junction bases: 5. The germline V gene has CDR1 LNHDA and CDR2 SQIVND (reference sequence).

CDR3 protein: CASSTPSAGENQETQYF. The CDR3 coding sequence is TGTGCCAGCAGCACCCCTTCAGCGGGGGAGAACCAAGAGACCCAGTACTTC. The chain carries TRBV28 and TRBJ2-5, with TRBD2 identical over 8 bases. In germline, CDR1 is MDHEN, CDR2 SYDVKM. This CDR3 contains 17 residues. With 6 bases clipped from V and 0 bases from J, the junction kept 12 bases outside the gene matches.

The chain couples TRBV6-1 to TRBJ2-5; 8 nucleotides match TRBD1. CDR3 size: 17 residues. The germline V gene has CDR1 MNHNS and CDR2 SASEGT. V gave up 0 bases and J gave up 5 bases; unmatched junction bases: 11. The chain's CDR3 is CASSEALPWTGYETQYF. In DNA form, the CDR3 reads TGTGCCAGCAGTGAAGCACTTCCATGGACAGGGTATGAGACCCAGTACTTC.

This clone was seen only once. The chain uses TRBV12-3 or TRBV12-4 and TRBJ2-1; a possible D gene is TRBD1 (5 bases). The CDR3 has 13 amino acids. Between the trimmed V and J ends, which lost 3 bases and 2 bases, there was a span of 5 bases. The CDR3 reads CASSLTAYNEQFF. CDR3 bases: TGTGCCAGCAGTTTGACAGCCTACAATGAGCAGTTCTTC.

The genes are TRBV19 and TRBJ2-4; possibly TRBD2 for D (7 bases). The CDR3 contains 15 residues. Deletions cut 5 bases from V and 1 base from J, with 12 bases between. Germline V gene data show CDR1 as LNHDA and CDR2 as SQIVND (reference sequence). CDR3 sequence (DNA): TGTGCCAGTAGTCCTGAGGGGGGGGCCAAAAACATTCAGTACTTC. Amino acid sequence: CASSPEGGAKNIQYF.

The rearrangement joins TRBV5-4 to TRBJ2-7; the D gene is possibly TRBD2 (5 bases). The V gene's germline CDR1 is SGHNT and CDR2 YYREEE (reference sequence). The germline V and J ends were trimmed by 0 bases and 0 bases, with 13 bases remaining between them. This CDR3 has 16 residues. The CDR3 region is CASSLGWERNSYEQYF. DNA of the CDR3: TGTGCCAGCAGCTTGGGATGGGAGCGGAACTCCTACGAGCAGTACTTC.